The clone carrying this T cell receptor (beta chain) has only one observation. Its antigen is not known. Germline CDR1 reads LGHDT; CDR2 reads YNNKEL (reference sequence). V lost 4 bases to trimming and J lost 5 bases, with 12 bases between them. CDR3 size: 13 residues. The data derive from a study of T cell responses to AZD1222 COVID-19 vaccine. Here immunoSEQ multiplex PCR was the method, and the copy in TCRdb shows in-frame clones only, minus some. The sample has 120,000 or so clones; 80% to 95% are singletons. General study points: Spike-wide coverage was observed for vaccine-associated CD4 TCRs, with dominant responses at 160-218 and 743-854. Among those given AZD1222, only five to seven were seropositive at baseline. There were repertoire samples only from the period after the peak T cell response.

Specimen: peripheral blood, collected 28 days after the second AZD1222 dose. This chain uses TRBV3-1 (or the pseudogene TRBV3-2) with TRBJ2-7; D is unresolved. This TCR derives from an adult who received the AZD1222 COVID-19 vaccine. The CDR3 DNA is TGTGCCAGCAGCCTACCGGCCACCCACGAGCAGTACTTC. This encodes CASSLPATHEQYF.